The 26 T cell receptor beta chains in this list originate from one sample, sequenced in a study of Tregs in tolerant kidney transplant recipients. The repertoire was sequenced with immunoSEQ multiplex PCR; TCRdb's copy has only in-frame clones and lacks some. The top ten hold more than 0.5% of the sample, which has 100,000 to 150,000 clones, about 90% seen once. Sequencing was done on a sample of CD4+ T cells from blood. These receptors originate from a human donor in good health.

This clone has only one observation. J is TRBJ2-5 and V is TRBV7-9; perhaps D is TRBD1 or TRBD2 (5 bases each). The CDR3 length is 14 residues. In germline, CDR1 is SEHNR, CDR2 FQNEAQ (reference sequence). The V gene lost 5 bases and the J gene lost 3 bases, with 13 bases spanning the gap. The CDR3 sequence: CASSREGREETQYF. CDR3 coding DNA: TGTGCCAGCAGCCGTGAGGGGCGGGAAGAGACCCAGTACTTC.

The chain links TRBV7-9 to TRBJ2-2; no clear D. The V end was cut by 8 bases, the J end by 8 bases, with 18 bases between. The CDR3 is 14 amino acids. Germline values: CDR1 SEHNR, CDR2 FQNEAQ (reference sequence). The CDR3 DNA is TGTGCCAGCGTGCTCAGTCCCCTGGGTGGGGAGCTGTTTTTT. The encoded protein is CASVLSPLGGELFF.

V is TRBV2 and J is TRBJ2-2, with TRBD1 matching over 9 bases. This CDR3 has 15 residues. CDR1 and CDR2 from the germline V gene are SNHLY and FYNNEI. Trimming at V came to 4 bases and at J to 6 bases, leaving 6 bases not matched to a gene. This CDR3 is CASSGQGGSAGELFF. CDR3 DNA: TGTGCCAGCAGTGGACAGGGGGGATCGGCCGGGGAGCTGTTTTTT.

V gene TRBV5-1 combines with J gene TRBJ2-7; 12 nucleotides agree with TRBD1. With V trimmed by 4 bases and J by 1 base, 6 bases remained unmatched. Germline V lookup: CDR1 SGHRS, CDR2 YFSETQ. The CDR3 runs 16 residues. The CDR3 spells CASSPGQGAISYEQYF. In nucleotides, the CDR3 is TGCGCCAGCAGCCCGGGACAGGGGGCCATTTCCTACGAGCAGTACTTC. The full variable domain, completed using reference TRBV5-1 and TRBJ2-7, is KAGVTQTPRYLIKTRGQQVTLSCSPISGHRSVSWYQQTPGQGLQFLFEYFSETQRNKGNFPGRFSGRQFSNSRSEMNVSTLELGDSALYLCASSPGQGAISYEQYFGPGTRLTVT.

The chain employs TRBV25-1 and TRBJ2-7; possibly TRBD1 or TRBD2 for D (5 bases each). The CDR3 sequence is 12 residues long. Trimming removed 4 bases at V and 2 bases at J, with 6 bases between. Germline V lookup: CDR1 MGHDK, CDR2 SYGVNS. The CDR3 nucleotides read TGTGCCAGCAGTGCGGGGCCCTACGAGCAGTACTTC. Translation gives CASSAGPYEQYF.

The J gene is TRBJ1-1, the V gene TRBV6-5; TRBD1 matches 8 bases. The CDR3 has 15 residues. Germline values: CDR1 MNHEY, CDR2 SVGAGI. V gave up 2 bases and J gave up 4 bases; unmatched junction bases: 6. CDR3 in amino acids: CASSYGGQGGTEAFF. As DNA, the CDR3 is TGTGCCAGCAGTTACGGCGGACAGGGTGGCACTGAAGCTTTCTTT.

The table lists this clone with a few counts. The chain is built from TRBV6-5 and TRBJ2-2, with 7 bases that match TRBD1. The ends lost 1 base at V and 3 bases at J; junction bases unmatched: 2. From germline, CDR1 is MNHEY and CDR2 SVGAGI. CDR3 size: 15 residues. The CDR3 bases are TGTGCCAGCAGTTACTACACAGGGGACACCGGGGAGCTGTTTTTT. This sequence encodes CASSYYTGDTGELFF.

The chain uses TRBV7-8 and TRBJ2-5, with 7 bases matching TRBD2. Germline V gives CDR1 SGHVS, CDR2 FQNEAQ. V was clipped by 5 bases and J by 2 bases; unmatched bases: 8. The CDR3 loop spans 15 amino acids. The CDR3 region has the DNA TGTGCCAGCAGCCAAAGCGGGGTTCTACAAGAGACCCAGTACTTC. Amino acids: CASSQSGVLQETQYF.

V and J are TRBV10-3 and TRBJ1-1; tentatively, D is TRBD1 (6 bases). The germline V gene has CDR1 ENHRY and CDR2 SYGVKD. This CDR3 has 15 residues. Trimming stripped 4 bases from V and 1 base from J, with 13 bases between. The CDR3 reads CAISALTGRNTEAFF. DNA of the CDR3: TGTGCCATCAGTGCTTTAACAGGGCGGAACACTGAAGCTTTCTTT.

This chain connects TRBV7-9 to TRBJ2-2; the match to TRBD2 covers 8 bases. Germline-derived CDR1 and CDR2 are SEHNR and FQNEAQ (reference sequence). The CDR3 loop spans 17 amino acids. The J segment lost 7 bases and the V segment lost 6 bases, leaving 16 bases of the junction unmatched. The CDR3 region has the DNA TGTGCCAGCAGGACCCCCCCCGGGAGGGCCGAGGACGGGGAGCTGTTTTTT. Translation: CASRTPPGRAEDGELFF.

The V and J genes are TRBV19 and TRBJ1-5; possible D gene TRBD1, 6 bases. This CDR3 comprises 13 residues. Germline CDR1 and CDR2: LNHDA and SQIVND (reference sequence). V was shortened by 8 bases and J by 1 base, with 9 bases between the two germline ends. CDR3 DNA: TGTGCCAGTCGACAGGCGAGCAATCAGCCCCAGCATTTT. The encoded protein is CASRQASNQPQHF.

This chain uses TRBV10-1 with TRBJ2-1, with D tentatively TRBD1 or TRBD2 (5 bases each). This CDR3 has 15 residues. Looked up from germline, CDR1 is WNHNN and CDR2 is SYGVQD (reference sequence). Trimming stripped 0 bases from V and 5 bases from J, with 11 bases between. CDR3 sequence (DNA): TGCGCCAGCAGTGAGTCGGGGACCTACAACAATGAGCAGTTCTTC. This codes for CASSESGTYNNEQFF.

The CDR3, as DNA: TGTGCCAGCAGCTTGGGCCCCAGGGGTTATGGCTATGGCTACACCTTC. It specifies CASSLGPRGYGYGYTF. The V gene is TRBV7-6, the J gene TRBJ1-2; D perhaps matches TRBD1 (6 bases). V was clipped by 3 bases and J by 4 bases, with 18 bases between them. The CDR3 contains 16 residues. Germline CDR1 reads SGHVS; CDR2 reads FNYEAQ.

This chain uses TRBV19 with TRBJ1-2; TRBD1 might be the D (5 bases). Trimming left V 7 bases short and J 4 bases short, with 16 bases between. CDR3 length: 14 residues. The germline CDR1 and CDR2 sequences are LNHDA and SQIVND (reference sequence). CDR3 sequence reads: CASNTVRGIYGYTF. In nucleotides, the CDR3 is TGTGCCAGTAACACGGTTCGGGGGATCTATGGCTACACCTTC.

The CDR3 region is CASSDRYSNQPQHF. The CDR3 bases are TGTGCCAGCAGTGACAGATATAGCAATCAGCCCCAGCATTTT. J is TRBJ1-5 and V is TRBV2, with D uncertain. CDR3 length: 14 residues. CDR1 is SNHLY and CDR2 is FYNNEI in the germline V gene. V lost 3 bases, J lost 0 bases, and 6 bases lay in between. The variable domain in full, with the rest retrieved from reference TRBV2 and TRBJ1-5, is EPEVTQTPSHQVTQMGQEVILRCVPISNHLYFYWYRQILGQKVEFLVSFYNNEISEKSEIFDDQFSVERPDGSNFTLKIRSTKLEDSAMYFCASSDRYSNQPQHFGDGTRLSIL.

DNA of the CDR3: TGTGCCAGTAGCACCAATTACCCAAATCAGCCCCAGCATTTT. Translated: CASSTNYPNQPQHF. The rearrangement joins TRBV19 to TRBJ1-5; D is unresolved. Deletions cut 6 bases from V and 4 bases from J, with 13 bases between. This CDR3 is built from 14 residues. Germline CDR1 LNHDA, CDR2 SQIVND (reference sequence).

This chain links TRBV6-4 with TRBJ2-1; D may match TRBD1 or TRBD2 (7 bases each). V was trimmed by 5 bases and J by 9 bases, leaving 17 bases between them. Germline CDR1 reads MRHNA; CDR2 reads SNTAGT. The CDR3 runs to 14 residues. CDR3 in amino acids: CASSLTGPGGEQFF. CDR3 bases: TGTGCCAGCAGTTTGACAGGGCCGGGAGGTGAGCAGTTCTTC.

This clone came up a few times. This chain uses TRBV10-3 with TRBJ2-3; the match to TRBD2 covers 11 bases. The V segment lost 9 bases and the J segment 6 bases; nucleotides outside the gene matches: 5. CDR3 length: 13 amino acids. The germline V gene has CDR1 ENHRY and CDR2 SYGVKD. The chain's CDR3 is CAISGGAEDTQYF. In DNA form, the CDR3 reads TGTGCCATTAGCGGGGGGGCCGAGGATACGCAGTATTTT.

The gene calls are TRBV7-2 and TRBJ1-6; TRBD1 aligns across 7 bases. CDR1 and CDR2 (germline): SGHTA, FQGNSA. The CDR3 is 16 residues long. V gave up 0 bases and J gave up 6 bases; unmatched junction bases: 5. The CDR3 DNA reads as TGTGCCAGCAGCTTAGCTACCGGGACAGTTAATTCACCCCTCCACTTT. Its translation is CASSLATGTVNSPLHF.

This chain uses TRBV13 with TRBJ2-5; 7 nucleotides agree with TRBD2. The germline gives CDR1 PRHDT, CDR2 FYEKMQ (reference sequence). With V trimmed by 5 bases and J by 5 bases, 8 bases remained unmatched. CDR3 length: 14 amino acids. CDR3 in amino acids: CASSEGGAGETQYF. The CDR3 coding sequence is TGTGCCAGCAGCGAGGGAGGGGCCGGGGAGACCCAGTACTTC.

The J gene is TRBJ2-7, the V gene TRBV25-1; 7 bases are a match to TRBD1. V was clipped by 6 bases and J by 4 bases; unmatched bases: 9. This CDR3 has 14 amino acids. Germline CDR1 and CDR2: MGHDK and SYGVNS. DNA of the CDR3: TGTGCCAGCAGAGGGACAGCAGGGGTATACGAGCAGTACTTC. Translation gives CASRGTAGVYEQYF.

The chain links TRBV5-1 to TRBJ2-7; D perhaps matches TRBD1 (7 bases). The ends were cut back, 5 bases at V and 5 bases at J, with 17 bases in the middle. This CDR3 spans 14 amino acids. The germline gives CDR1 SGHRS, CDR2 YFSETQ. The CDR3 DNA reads TGCGCCAGCAGGATGCGGGACAGCTGGGACGAGCAGTACTTC. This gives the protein CASRMRDSWDEQYF.

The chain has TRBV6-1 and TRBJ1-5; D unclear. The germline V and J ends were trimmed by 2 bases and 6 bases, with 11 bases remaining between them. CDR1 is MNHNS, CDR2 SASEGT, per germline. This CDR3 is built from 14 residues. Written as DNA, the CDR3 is TGTGCCAGCAGTGAAACGTTTCGCTTTCAGCCCCAGCATTTT. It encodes CASSETFRFQPQHF.

The CDR3 protein is CASSSGGMPQETQYF. The CDR3 region has the DNA TGCGCCAGCAGCTCGGGCGGTATGCCTCAAGAGACCCAGTACTTC. V gene TRBV5-1 combines with J gene TRBJ2-5; D is undetermined. Germline V gene data show CDR1 as SGHRS and CDR2 as YFSETQ. The V end lost 3 bases, the J end lost 2 bases, and 14 bases lay between the germline ends. This CDR3 region has 15 residues.

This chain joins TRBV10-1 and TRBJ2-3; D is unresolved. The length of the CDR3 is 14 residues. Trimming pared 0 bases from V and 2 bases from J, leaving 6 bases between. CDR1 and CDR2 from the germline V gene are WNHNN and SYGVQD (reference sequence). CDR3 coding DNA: TGCGCCAGCAGTGAGTCTCAGAACACAGATACGCAGTATTTT. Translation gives CASSESQNTDTQYF.

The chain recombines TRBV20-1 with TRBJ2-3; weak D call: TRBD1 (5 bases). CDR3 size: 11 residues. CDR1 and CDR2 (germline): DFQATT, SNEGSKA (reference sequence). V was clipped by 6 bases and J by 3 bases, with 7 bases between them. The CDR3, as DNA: TGCAGTGCCCCAGGGACAGATACGCAGTATTTT. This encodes CSAPGTDTQYF.